This entry lists 29 T cell receptor beta chains sequenced from one sample in a study of blood T cell repertoires in COVID-19. Clones were read by immunoSEQ multiplex PCR, and TCRdb kept only the in-frame ones, dropping some. The profile shows 45,000 to 65,000 clones, approximately 88% of them singletons. Sequencing used peripheral blood. These receptors were collected from a human donor in a cohort sampled during active COVID-19.

The chain joins TRBV24-1 to TRBJ1-2; maybe TRBD1 (6 bases). The germline gives CDR1 KGHDR, CDR2 SFDVKD. V lost 5 bases and J lost 4, with 13 bases in between. This CDR3 has 14 residues. The CDR3: CATSASDRTYGYTF. The CDR3 DNA reads as TGTGCCACCAGTGCATCTGACAGGACCTATGGCTACACCTTC.

This chain joins TRBV7-8 and TRBJ2-3, with 7 bases lining up with TRBD2. The CDR3 runs 15 residues. V lost 5 bases to trimming and J lost 3 bases; unmatched junction nucleotides: 8. Germline V CDR1 and CDR2: SGHVS, FQNEAQ. CDR3 nucleotides: TGTGCCAGCAGCCCAGGGACTAAATCAACAGATACGCAGTATTTT. Encoded protein: CASSPGTKSTDTQYF.

The chain uses TRBV12-3 or TRBV12-4 and TRBJ1-2, with D possibly matching TRBD1 (6 bases). V dropped 3 bases and J dropped 10 bases, with 15 bases sitting between them. This CDR3 spans 13 amino acids. DNA of the CDR3: TGTGCCAGCAGTTTCCGACAGGCCTCAGACTACACCTTC. This codes for CASSFRQASDYTF.

This clone was observed once. V gene TRBV5-1 combines with J gene TRBJ1-5, with 9 nucleotides matching TRBD1. V shed 4 bases and J 1 base; nucleotides not matched to a gene: 6. The CDR3 spans 16 residues. The germline gives CDR1 SGHRS, CDR2 YFSETQ. The CDR3 sequence: CASSPGTGRSNQPQHF. CDR3 DNA: TGCGCCAGCAGCCCGGGGACAGGGAGGAGCAATCAGCCCCAGCATTTT.

CDR3 sequence (DNA): TGTGCCAGCAGTCCTCGACCGACAGGCGTCATCCTCAATGAGCAGTTCTTC. Translated: CASSPRPTGVILNEQFF. The rearrangement uses TRBV6-6 and TRBJ2-1; TRBD1 might be the D (6 bases). Germline CDR1 MNHNY, CDR2 SVGAGI (reference sequence). This CDR3 comprises 17 residues. The ends were cut back, 5 bases at V and 6 bases at J, with 23 bases in the middle.

J is TRBJ1-5 and V is TRBV12-3 or TRBV12-4; D is ambiguous. The CDR3 consists of 12 residues. V lost 0 bases, J lost 7 bases, and 4 bases lay in between. The CDR3 region has the DNA TGTGCCAGCAGTTTAGCGAGACAGCCCCAGCATTTT. This gives the protein CASSLARQPQHF.

The chain has TRBV7-9 and TRBJ2-5, with 9 bases aligning to TRBD1. CDR1 is SEHNR, CDR2 FQNEAQ, per germline (reference sequence). This CDR3 region has 14 residues. Germline trimming cut 4 bases from V and 4 bases from J; bases unmatched to any gene: 4. This CDR3 is CASSSGQGGETQYF. DNA for the CDR3: TGTGCCAGCAGCTCGGGACAGGGAGGAGAGACCCAGTACTTC.

The CDR3 region is CASSGTGIANTEAFF. In DNA, the CDR3 is TGTGCCAGTAGTGGGACAGGGATCGCGAACACTGAAGCTTTCTTT. The chain couples TRBV19 to TRBJ1-1, with 9 bases fitting TRBD1. V trimming: 5 bases; J trimming: 1 base; junction bases outside the gene matches: 5. CDR1 and CDR2 (germline): LNHDA, SQIVND (reference sequence). The CDR3 runs to 15 residues.

This chain uses TRBV6-5 with TRBJ2-1; 7 nucleotides line up with TRBD2. In germline, CDR1 is MNHEY, CDR2 SVGAGI. Trimming cost V 6 bases and J 3 bases; bases outside gene matches: 2. The CDR3 runs 13 residues. CDR3 residues: CASRAGYYNEQFF. The CDR3 DNA reads as TGTGCCAGCAGAGCGGGGTACTACAATGAGCAGTTCTTC.

The chain combines TRBV5-4 with TRBJ2-7; tentative D call: TRBD2 (6 bases). The V end was cut by 2 bases, the J end by 2 bases, with 11 bases between. This CDR3 comprises 14 residues. CDR1 and CDR2 from the germline V gene are SGHNT and YYREEE (reference sequence). The DNA of the CDR3 is TGTGCCAGCAGCTTCCGCGGGGTTACCTACGAGCAGTACTTC. Translating it yields CASSFRGVTYEQYF.

The rearrangement links TRBV3-1 (or the pseudogene TRBV3-2) to TRBJ2-1; tentative D call: TRBD2 (6 bases). With 1 base removed from V and 6 bases from J, the gap between germline ends came to 7 bases. This CDR3 has 13 amino acids. Per germline, CDR1 LGHDT and CDR2 YNNKEL (reference sequence). In DNA, the CDR3 is TGTGCCAGCAGCCAAGGGAGGGTCAATGAGCAGTTCTTC. Protein: CASSQGRVNEQFF.

The chain's CDR3 is CASSNVGRTRDTIYF. For the CDR3, the DNA is TGTGCCAGCAGTAACGTCGGCCGAACCCGGGACACCATATATTTT. The chain carries TRBV28 and TRBJ1-3; D ambiguous. The CDR3 totals 15 residues. The V and J ends lost 5 bases and 8 bases respectively, with 19 bases between them. CDR1 is MDHEN, CDR2 SYDVKM, per germline.

This clone occurred a few times. J is TRBJ1-6 and V is TRBV5-1, with 7 bases fitting TRBD1. After removal of 4 bases from V and 10 bases from J, the junction contained 17 bases not matched to a gene. Germline-derived CDR1 and CDR2 are SGHRS and YFSETQ. The CDR3 loop spans 17 amino acids. The CDR3 bases are TGCGCCAGCAGCGGGGGAACCGGGACAGACGTTTCGTCACCCCTCCACTTT. Protein sequence: CASSGGTGTDVSSPLHF. The full variable domain, in which reference TRBV5-1 and TRBJ1-6 provide the parts outside the CDR3, is KAGVTQTPRYLIKTRGQQVTLSCSPISGHRSVSWYQQTPGQGLQFLFEYFSETQRNKGNFPGRFSGRQFSNSRSEMNVSTLELGDSALYLCASSGGTGTDVSSPLHFGNGTRLTVT.

This chain links TRBV28 with TRBJ2-7; TRBD1 matches 8 bases. CDR1 and CDR2 from the germline V gene are MDHEN and SYDVKM. This CDR3 comprises 14 residues. V lost 3 bases, J lost 4 bases, and 5 bases stayed unmatched. This CDR3 reads CASSFRGLSYEQYF. DNA for the CDR3: TGTGCCAGCAGTTTCAGGGGGCTATCTTACGAGCAGTACTTC.

The V and J genes are TRBV3-1 (or the pseudogene TRBV3-2) and TRBJ1-1; 7 bases align to TRBD1. This CDR3 is built from 15 residues. Trimming removed 4 bases from V and 1 base from J; junction bases left unmatched: 6. Per germline, CDR1 LGHDT and CDR2 YNNKEL (reference sequence). In nucleotides, the CDR3 is TGTGCCAGCAGCCTCTCCGCAGGGGGGAACACTGAAGCTTTCTTT. Translation: CASSLSAGGNTEAFF.

The V call is TRBV4-1, the J call TRBJ2-5; D not resolved. The CDR3 is made up of 14 amino acids. Germline assignment: CDR1 MGHRA and CDR2 YSYEKL. V shed 6 bases and J shed 1 base, with 12 bases lying between them. The CDR3, as DNA: TGCGCCAGCAGTAGACCCGACTCCCAAGAGACCCAGTACTTC. This translates into CASSRPDSQETQYF.

In its sample, this clone was seen a few times. The gene calls are TRBV6-2 or TRBV6-3 and TRBJ2-1; 9 bases agree with TRBD2. Unmatched junction bases numbered 8, after V lost 4 bases and J lost 7 bases. Germline V gene sequence: CDR1 MNHEY, CDR2 SVGEGT. The CDR3 extends over 15 amino acids. The CDR3: CASSSAGGSPNEQFF. In DNA, the CDR3 is TGTGCCAGCAGTTCAGCGGGGGGATCCCCTAATGAGCAGTTCTTC.

The table lists this clone with a few counts. The chain uses TRBV5-1 and TRBJ1-4; no clear D gene. Deletions cut 0 bases from V and 4 bases from J, with 13 bases between. CDR1 and CDR2 from the germline V gene are SGHRS and YFSETQ. This CDR3 has 16 residues. The CDR3 protein is CASSLVSTEFNEKLFF. The CDR3 nucleotides are TGCGCCAGCAGCTTGGTTTCGACGGAGTTTAATGAAAAACTGTTTTTT.

CDR3 nucleotide sequence: TGTGCCAGCAGCCACGGGACTGAGCGGGGGGTTTCCATGGAGACCCAGTACTTC. Translation: CASSHGTERGVSMETQYF. The V gene is TRBV5-4, the J gene TRBJ2-5; 9 bases are shared with TRBD2. Germline CDR1 reads SGHNT; CDR2 reads YYREEE (reference sequence). The CDR3 covers 18 residues. V trimming: 4 bases; J trimming: 5 bases; junction bases outside the gene matches: 18.

Only a few counts were recorded for this clone. The V gene is TRBV24-1, the J gene TRBJ2-2; TRBD1 aligns across 7 bases. CDR3 length: 13 amino acids. Germline values: CDR1 KGHDR, CDR2 SFDVKD. V shed 4 bases and J 7 bases; nucleotides not matched to a gene: 2. The CDR3 here is CATSDYRGGELFF. Written as DNA, the CDR3 is TGTGCCACCAGTGACTACAGGGGCGGGGAGCTGTTTTTT.

J is TRBJ1-3 and V is TRBV4-3, with TRBD1 as a possible D gene (6 bases). Per germline, CDR1 LGHNA and CDR2 YSLEER. The CDR3 loop spans 16 amino acids. V was shortened by 3 bases and J by 4 bases, with 16 bases between the two germline ends. This CDR3 reads CASSHGTRGPGNTIYF. CDR3 in DNA: TGCGCCAGCAGCCATGGAACCAGGGGTCCAGGAAACACCATATATTTT.

The genes are TRBV6-2 or TRBV6-3 and TRBJ1-6; 10 nucleotides match TRBD1. The CDR3 runs 16 residues. Unmatched junction bases numbered 6, after V lost 5 bases and J lost 5 bases. Germline V gene data show CDR1 as MNHEY and CDR2 as SVGEGT. CDR3 amino acids: CASSQGTGANNSPLHF. The CDR3 nucleotides read TGTGCCAGCAGTCAAGGGACAGGGGCGAATAATTCACCCCTCCACTTT.

The chain links TRBV6-2 or TRBV6-3 to TRBJ2-5; perhaps TRBD2 as D (6 bases). The ends were cut back, 6 bases at V and 2 bases at J, with 13 bases in the middle. Germline V lookup: CDR1 MNHEY, CDR2 SVGEGT. This CDR3 has 14 amino acids. The CDR3 sequence is CASSRGGAQETQYF. The CDR3 coding sequence is TGTGCCAGCAGCCGCGGCGGGGCGCAAGAGACCCAGTACTTC.

This chain connects TRBV3-1 (or the pseudogene TRBV3-2) to TRBJ1-2; D possibly corresponds to TRBD1 (5 bases). V lost 4 bases, J lost 2 bases, and 17 bases lay in between. This CDR3 has 16 residues. Germline assignment: CDR1 LGHDT and CDR2 YNNKEL (reference sequence). This CDR3 is CASSLTKLTGNYGYTF. The DNA for the CDR3 is TGTGCCAGCAGCCTCACGAAACTAACAGGAAACTATGGCTACACCTTC.

The J gene is TRBJ1-2, the V gene TRBV6-5; 10 bases line up with TRBD1. The CDR3 spans 15 residues. CDR1 and CDR2 from the germline V gene are MNHEY and SVGAGI. The junction had 2 bases not matched to a gene; V was cut back by 0 bases and J by 4 bases. The CDR3: CASSYSRDRGYGYTF. CDR3 nucleotides: TGTGCCAGCAGTTACTCACGGGACAGGGGCTATGGCTACACCTTC.

This chain joins TRBV6-2 or TRBV6-3 and TRBJ2-3, with a possible D match to TRBD2 (6 bases). Germline values: CDR1 MNHEY, CDR2 SVGEGT. This CDR3 is 15 amino acids long. Trimming removed 4 bases at V and 3 bases at J, with 14 bases between. The CDR3 is CASSFPGLITDTQYF. For the CDR3, the DNA is TGTGCCAGCAGTTTCCCTGGACTAATAACAGATACGCAGTATTTT.

Here the CDR3 DNA reads TGTGCCACCAGTCTGGACATCCGGACAGGGGATTACAATGAGCAGTTCTTC. It translates to CATSLDIRTGDYNEQFF. The genes are TRBV24-1 and TRBJ2-1, with TRBD1 matching 9 bases. V shed 6 bases, J shed 4 bases, and the junction held 12 bases outside the gene matches. The CDR3 contains 17 residues. Germline V gene data show CDR1 as KGHDR and CDR2 as SFDVKD.

The chain joins TRBV5-1 to TRBJ2-1; 7 bases fit TRBD1. The J segment lost 9 bases and the V segment lost 4 bases, leaving 4 bases of the junction unmatched. CDR1 and CDR2 from the germline V gene are SGHRS and YFSETQ. This CDR3 has 12 amino acids. As DNA, the CDR3 is TGCGCCAGCAGCCCGGGGACAGCTGAGCAGTTCTTC. Its translation: CASSPGTAEQFF.

This clone was seen just once. This chain links TRBV2 with TRBJ1-6; D gene uncertain. Germline V gene lookup returns CDR1 SNHLY and CDR2 FYNNEI. The CDR3 length is 16 residues. Trimming removed 5 bases from V and 0 bases from J, with 11 bases in between. The CDR3 is CASSLDLSSYNSPLHF. In nucleotides, the CDR3 is TGTGCCAGCAGTCTGGACTTGAGCTCCTATAATTCACCCCTCCACTTT.